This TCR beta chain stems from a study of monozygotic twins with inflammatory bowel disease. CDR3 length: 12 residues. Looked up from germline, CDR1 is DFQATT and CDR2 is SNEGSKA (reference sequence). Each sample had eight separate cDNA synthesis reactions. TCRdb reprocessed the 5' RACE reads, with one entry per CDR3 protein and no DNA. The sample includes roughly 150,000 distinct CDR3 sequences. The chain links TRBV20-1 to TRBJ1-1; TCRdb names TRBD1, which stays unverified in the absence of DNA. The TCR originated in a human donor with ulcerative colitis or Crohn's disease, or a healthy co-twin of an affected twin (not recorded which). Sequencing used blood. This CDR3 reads CSAYDRETEAFF.